Listed here are 20 T cell receptor beta chains from one sample, sequenced in a study of T cell responses to AZD1222 COVID-19 vaccine. Assay: immunoSEQ multiplex PCR; the TCRdb copy retains only in-frame clones and omits some. The sample records under 50,000 clones, around 80% being singletons. This specimen was peripheral blood, taken 28 days after the second dose of the MenACWY control vaccine. The source is an adult who received the MenACWY meningococcal vaccine as a control.

This rearrangement joins TRBV7-9 to TRBJ2-7, with 8 bases aligning to TRBD2. Germline CDR1 SEHNR, CDR2 FQNEAQ (reference sequence). Trimming at V came to 3 bases and at J to 5 bases, leaving 9 bases not matched to a gene. The CDR3 is made up of 15 amino acids. The CDR3 DNA is TGTGCCAGCAGCTTCCCCGCGACTAGCGCCGACGAGCAGTACTTC. Amino acid sequence: CASSFPATSADEQYF.

Regarding this clone: A much larger clone lies one base from this, so it may be a read error. V is TRBV3-1 (or the pseudogene TRBV3-2) and J is TRBJ2-2; the D gene is possibly TRBD2 (7 bases). Germline assignment: CDR1 LGHDT and CDR2 YNNKEL (reference sequence). The CDR3 has 15 residues. Here the CDR3 DNA reads TGTCCCAGCTGCTCCGGGGCGGGGGCGGGCGGGGAGCTGTTTTTT. This translates into CPSCSGAGAGGELFF.

This rearrangement joins TRBV2 to TRBJ2-5; TRBD1 aligns across 11 bases. CDR1 is SNHLY and CDR2 is FYNNEI in the germline V gene. CDR3 length: 13 amino acids. J lost 5 bases, V lost 7 bases, and 3 bases had no gene match. The CDR3 DNA reads TGTGCCAGCACGGGGACAGGGGGGGAGACCCAGTACTTC. This encodes CASTGTGGETQYF.

The chain joins TRBV19 to TRBJ2-1, with D possibly being TRBD1 or TRBD2 (5 bases each). This CDR3 comprises 14 residues. V was pared by 3 bases and J by 8 bases, with 14 bases between. Germline CDR1 and CDR2: LNHDA and SQIVND (reference sequence). The CDR3 DNA sequence: TGTGCCAGTAGTATTAGGGGACCCCCCGATGAGCAGTTCTTC. Amino acid sequence: CASSIRGPPDEQFF.

The chain uses TRBV29-1 and TRBJ1-1; D may be TRBD1 (6 bases). The V and J ends lost 6 bases and 5 bases respectively, with 19 bases between them. CDR3 length: 14 residues. Germline V lookup: CDR1 SQVTM, CDR2 ANQGSEA. The CDR3 sequence is CSVTLLQGWTEAFF. The CDR3 coding sequence is TGCAGCGTGACCTTACTTCAGGGGTGGACTGAAGCTTTCTTT. The full variable domain, its missing parts supplied by reference TRBV29-1 and TRBJ1-1, is SAVISQKPSRDICQRGTSLTIQCQVDSQVTMMFWYRQQPGQSLTLIATANQGSEATYESGFVIDKFPISRPNLTFSTLTVSNMSPEDSSIYLCSVTLLQGWTEAFFGQGTRLTVV.

The V gene is TRBV18, the J gene TRBJ2-7; D is undetermined. Germline CDR1 KGHSH, CDR2 LQKENI. This CDR3 has 14 amino acids. Deletions cut 2 bases from V and 6 bases from J, with 14 bases between. The CDR3 DNA is TGTGCCAGCTCACCAGGGATCCTCTTGGGCGAGCAGTACGTC. Translated: CASSPGILLGEQYV.

This rearrangement joins TRBV6-5 to TRBJ2-1; 10 nucleotides match TRBD2. The CDR3 covers 14 residues. Germline trimming cut 2 bases from V and 6 bases from J; bases unmatched to any gene: 1. Germline V gene data show CDR1 as MNHEY and CDR2 as SVGAGI. CDR3 in amino acids: CASSYERGGNEQFF. In DNA, the CDR3 is TGTGCCAGCAGTTACGAGCGGGGGGGCAATGAGCAGTTCTTC.

A note on this clone: With a much larger clone just one base away, this may be a read error. This sequence joins TRBV3-1 (or the pseudogene TRBV3-2) and TRBJ2-2, with 9 bases aligning to TRBD2. Germline V CDR1 and CDR2: LGHDT, YNNKEL (reference sequence). The CDR3 has 15 amino acids. This CDR3 reads CPRSSGAGGGGELFF. The CDR3 DNA reads TGTCCCCGCAGCTCCGGGGCGGGGGGGGGCGGGGAGCTGTTTTTT.

The rearrangement uses TRBV19 and TRBJ1-1; D remains unclear. The CDR3 is made up of 14 amino acids. Germline V gene lookup returns CDR1 LNHDA and CDR2 SQIVND (reference sequence). The V gene lost 1 base and the J gene lost 4 bases, with 10 bases spanning the gap. CDR3 residues: CASSIVGKPTEAFF. The CDR3 region has the DNA TGTGCCAGTAGTATAGTAGGGAAGCCCACTGAAGCTTTCTTT.

This sequence joins TRBV28 and TRBJ2-5; 7 bases align to TRBD1. V dropped 4 bases and J dropped 7; count of bases not matched to a gene: 6. Germline CDR1 reads MDHEN; CDR2 reads SYDVKM. CDR3 length: 13 amino acids. CDR3 DNA sequence: TGTGCCAGCAGTTCCTCGGGACAGCCGACCCAGTACTTC. This sequence encodes CASSSSGQPTQYF.

V usage is TRBV30 and J usage is TRBJ1-2; D ambiguous. The ends were cut back, 0 bases at V and 8 bases at J, with 7 bases in the middle. The CDR3 runs 11 residues. The germline V gene encodes CDR1 GTSNPN and CDR2 SVGIG (reference sequence). The CDR3 bases are TGTGCCTGGAGTGTAACTGAGGGCTACACCTTC. It codes for CAWSVTEGYTF.

The V and J genes are TRBV7-2 and TRBJ2-5; 11 nucleotides match TRBD2. The J segment lost 2 bases and the V segment lost 0 bases, leaving 2 bases of the junction unmatched. This CDR3 has 16 residues. Germline V gene lookup returns CDR1 SGHTA and CDR2 FQGNSA. The CDR3 DNA sequence: TGTGCCAGCAGCTTAGCGGCTAGCGGGGGGCAAGAGACCCAGTACTTC. It codes for CASSLAASGGQETQYF. The variable domain in full, completed from reference TRBV7-2 and TRBJ2-5, reads GAGVSQSPSNKVTEKGKDVELRCDPISGHTALYWYRQSLGQGLEFLIYFQGNSAPDKSGLPSDRFSAERTGGSVSTLTIQRTQQEDSAVYLCASSLAASGGQETQYFGPGTRLLVL.

The V and J genes are TRBV10-3 and TRBJ2-3, with D maybe TRBD2 (5 bases). V dropped 6 bases and J dropped 0 bases, with 13 bases sitting between them. CDR3 length equals 15 residues. Germline V gene sequence: CDR1 ENHRY, CDR2 SYGVKD. CDR3 protein: CAIRRADTSTDTQYF. As DNA, the CDR3 is TGTGCCATCAGAAGAGCGGATACTAGCACAGATACGCAGTATTTT.

The chain recombines TRBV28 with TRBJ1-2; the D is unclear. Trimming removed 5 bases from V and 6 bases from J, with 16 bases in between. CDR3 length: 14 amino acids. Germline CDR1 MDHEN, CDR2 SYDVKM. CDR3: CASSLSVGEDGYTF. The CDR3 DNA reads as TGTGCCAGCAGTCTCTCGGTCGGCGAGGATGGCTACACCTTC.

The V gene is TRBV10-2, the J gene TRBJ2-5, with 7 bases identical to TRBD2. The CDR3 loop spans 14 amino acids. V shed 3 bases, J shed 3 bases, and the junction held 4 bases outside the gene matches. Germline assignment: CDR1 WSHSY and CDR2 SAAADI. This CDR3 reads CASSDWGTKETQYF. CDR3 bases: TGCGCCAGCAGTGATTGGGGGACTAAAGAGACCCAGTACTTC.

The chain carries TRBV7-2 and TRBJ1-1, with D unresolved. In germline, CDR1 is SGHTA, CDR2 FQGNSA. CDR3 length: 15 amino acids. Trimming cost V 5 bases and J 1 base, with 14 bases left between them. The DNA of the CDR3 is TGTGCCAGCAGCCACCCCCTTGGGCCGAACACTGAAGCTTTCTTT. Residues: CASSHPLGPNTEAFF.

CDR3 region: CATSREGTGDTEAFF. The CDR3 DNA follows: TGTGCCACCAGCAGAGAAGGGACAGGGGACACTGAAGCTTTCTTT. The V call is TRBV15, the J call TRBJ1-1; TRBD1 agrees at 10 bases. The junction had 1 base not matched to a gene; V was cut back by 0 bases and J by 3 bases. This CDR3 comprises 15 residues. Germline CDR1 and CDR2: LNHNV and YYDKDF (reference sequence). Based on the CDR3 plus reference TRBV15 and TRBJ1-1, the full variable domain is DAMVIQNPRYQVTQFGKPVTLSCSQTLNHNVMYWYQQKSSQAPKLLFHYYDKDFNNEADTPDNFQSRRPNTSFCFLDIRSPGLGDTAMYLCATSREGTGDTEAFFGQGTRLTVV.

The chain is built from TRBV15 and TRBJ1-2; D is undetermined. Per the germline V gene, CDR1 is LNHNV and CDR2 is YYDKDF (reference sequence). Between the trimmed V and J ends, which lost 0 bases and 7 bases, there was a span of 6 bases. The CDR3 consists of 12 residues. The CDR3 spells CATSRDDLGYTF. The DNA of the CDR3 is TGTGCCACCAGCAGAGACGACCTTGGCTACACCTTC. The complete variable domain, with remaining parts taken from reference TRBV15 and TRBJ1-2, reads DAMVIQNPRYQVTQFGKPVTLSCSQTLNHNVMYWYQQKSSQAPKLLFHYYDKDFNNEADTPDNFQSRRPNTSFCFLDIRSPGLGDTAMYLCATSRDDLGYTFGSGTRLTVV.

This chain joins TRBV7-2 and TRBJ2-5, with no clear D. The CDR3 has 13 residues. Germline V gene sequence: CDR1 SGHTA, CDR2 FQGNSA. V was cut by 4 bases and J by 2 bases, with 8 bases left in between. This CDR3 is CASSWVEQETQYF. CDR3 bases: TGTGCCAGCAGCTGGGTAGAACAAGAGACCCAGTACTTC.

V is TRBV30 and J is TRBJ2-7; TRBD2 matches at 8 bases. CDR1 is GTSNPN and CDR2 is SVGIG in the germline V gene (reference sequence). CDR3 length equals 13 residues. The V and J ends lost 2 bases and 7 bases, in that order; junction bases with no gene match: 7. As DNA, the CDR3 is TGTGCCTGGAGTAGCGGGAGAAGGGGGGAGCAGTACTTC. Translating it yields CAWSSGRRGEQYF.